This is a list of T cell receptor beta chains from one sample in a study of T cells in Graves' hyperthyroidism and ophthalmopathy. TCRdb passed the multiplex PCR reads through MiXCR, listing each CDR3 protein once. The sample records roughly 840,000 distinct CDR3 sequences, around 39% being singletons. The sample was blood. The receptor set was obtained from a man younger than 30 with Graves' hyperthyroidism. CDR3s include the opening cysteine and the closing phenylalanine or tryptophan.

J gene: TRBJ2-5
V gene: TRBV5-1
CDR3 protein: CASSSSGTPQETQYF

J gene: TRBJ1-2
V gene: TRBV12-3/TRBV12-4
CDR3 protein: CASSLNRGYGYTF

J gene: TRBJ1-1
V gene: TRBV10-1
CDR3 protein: CASSEGGFTEAFF

J gene: TRBJ2-2
V gene: TRBV9
CDR3 protein: CASSVGRSTGELFF

J gene: TRBJ1-1
V gene: TRBV7-2
CDR3 protein: CASSLGGPAEAFF

J gene: TRBJ2-5
V gene: TRBV2
CDR3 protein: CASTTWDRGKTQYF

J gene: TRBJ2-5
V gene: TRBV2
CDR3 protein: CASSVLKAGENKETQYF

J gene: TRBJ1-6
V gene: TRBV7-6
CDR3 protein: CASSAGGQAHYNSPLHF

J gene: TRBJ2-7
V gene: TRBV4-1
CDR3 protein: CASSQDWAPSIEQYF

J gene: TRBJ1-1
V gene: TRBV7-9
CDR3 protein: CASSYSEQNTEAFF

J gene: TRBJ1-3
V gene: TRBV7-2
CDR3 protein: CASSSAGAGNTIYF

J gene: TRBJ2-2
V gene: TRBV7-2
CDR3 protein: CASSSVRGNTGELFF

J gene: TRBJ2-6
V gene: TRBV7-2
CDR3 protein: CASSPQGGGANVLTF

J gene: TRBJ2-4
V gene: TRBV5-1
CDR3 protein: CASSSGLVRSF

J gene: TRBJ2-7
V gene: TRBV6-5
CDR3 protein: CASSPTGYSAEQYF

J gene: TRBJ1-5
V gene: TRBV12-3/TRBV12-4
CDR3 protein: CASRSEKGDQPQHF

J gene: TRBJ2-7
V gene: TRBV24-1
CDR3 protein: CATESSQGGLEQYF

J gene: TRBJ2-2
V gene: TRBV6-5
CDR3 protein: CASSLTGAATGELFF

J gene: TRBJ2-7
V gene: TRBV4-2
CDR3 protein: CASSQDGTSGSSYEQYF

J gene: TRBJ1-4
V gene: TRBV9
CDR3 protein: CASSDGSWGKLFF

J gene: TRBJ2-5
V gene: TRBV5-1
CDR3 protein: CASTMPGLGQETQYF